This TCR beta chain was profiled in a study of T cells after yellow fever vaccination. TCRdb passed the 5' RACE reads through MiXCR, listing each CDR3 protein once. The sample shows approximately 450,000 distinct CDR3 sequences, 18% of them seen only once. The CDR3 has 15 amino acids. The V end lost 4 bases, the J end lost 4 bases, and 14 bases lay between the germline ends. CDR1 and CDR2 from the germline V gene are SGHRS and YFSETQ. This clonotype was counted between two and nine times. V is TRBV5-1 and J is TRBJ1-4; a weak D match, TRBD1 (6 bases). The sequence derives from a man younger than 35 who received the YFV17D yellow fever vaccine. Sequenced here: PBMCs, sampled before the yellow fever booster vaccination. The CDR3: CASSVGQSFNEKLFF. DNA of the CDR3: TGCGCCAGCAGCGTCGGACAGAGCTTTAATGAAAAACTGTTTTTT.